The 10 T cell receptor beta chains below were found in one sample sequenced in a study of cytomegalovirus exposure and HLA in healthy donors. Use of 60 Vbeta and 13 Jbeta primers characterized the PCR. Clones were sequenced by immunoSEQ multiplex PCR, and TCRdb holds only the in-frame ones, with some missing. The sample yields about 200,000 clones, roughly 83% seen once. Sample: PBMCs. Receptor source: a girl aged 5-17 years in good health and CMV-seronegative.

Note on this clone: The same CDR3 arises from other DNA sequences in this sample as well. The chain combines TRBV30 with TRBJ2-7, with D tentatively TRBD1 (6 bases). The germline CDR1 and CDR2 sequences are GTSNPN and SVGIG (reference sequence). Trimming cost V 1 base and J 10 bases, with 14 bases left between them. The CDR3 contains 12 residues. CDR3 nucleotides: TGTGCCTGGAGTGACACAGGGTTCGAACAGTACTTC. Amino acid sequence: CAWSDTGFEQYF.

This chain links TRBV7-9 with TRBJ1-5; D is uncertain. V dropped 0 bases and J dropped 7 bases, with 10 bases sitting between them. CDR1 SEHNR and CDR2 FQNEAQ come from the germline V gene (reference sequence). CDR3 length: 14 amino acids. The DNA of the CDR3 is TGTGCCAGCAGCTTAGCGCCCGGTACCCAGCCCCAGCATTTT. This encodes CASSLAPGTQPQHF.

The gene calls are TRBV18 and TRBJ2-2; possibly TRBD1 for D (6 bases). The germline V gene encodes CDR1 KGHSH and CDR2 LQKENI. The CDR3 contains 14 residues. Trimming took off 3 bases at V and 6 bases at J, with 11 bases between the two ends. The CDR3 DNA follows: TGTGCCAGCTCACCTCAACAGGGCCCCGGGGAGCTGTTTTTT. Its protein is CASSPQQGPGELFF.

This chain uses TRBV2 with TRBJ2-1; the D gene is possibly TRBD1 (5 bases). The CDR3 runs 15 residues. Trimming took off 3 bases at V and 6 bases at J, with 15 bases between the two ends. Looked up from germline, CDR1 is SNHLY and CDR2 is FYNNEI. As DNA, the CDR3 is TGTGCCAGCAGTGACCCAGGGATAAACTCCAATGAGCAGTTCTTC. Translation: CASSDPGINSNEQFF. Complete variable domain (other parts from reference TRBV2 and TRBJ2-1): EPEVTQTPSHQVTQMGQEVILRCVPISNHLYFYWYRQILGQKVEFLVSFYNNEISEKSEIFDDQFSVERPDGSNFTLKIRSTKLEDSAMYFCASSDPGINSNEQFFGPGTRLTVL.

The table lists this clone with a few counts. V gene TRBV10-1 combines with J gene TRBJ2-7; the match to TRBD1 covers 9 bases. Germline CDR1 and CDR2: WNHNN and SYGVQD (reference sequence). The J segment lost 1 base and the V segment lost 5 bases, leaving 18 bases of the junction unmatched. This CDR3 spans 19 amino acids. This CDR3 reads CASSIGDRVVRPSSYEQYF. Written as DNA, the CDR3 is TGCGCCAGCAGTATCGGGGACAGGGTCGTCCGTCCTTCATCCTACGAGCAGTACTTC.

The chain carries TRBV4-2 and TRBJ2-7, with 8 positions matching TRBD1. From germline, CDR1 is LGHNA and CDR2 YNFKEQ. Germline trimming cut 5 bases from V and 5 bases from J; bases unmatched to any gene: 8. This CDR3 comprises 14 residues. Written as DNA, the CDR3 is TGTGCCAGCAGCAACATCGACAGGGGCAACGAGCAGTACTTC. Protein sequence: CASSNIDRGNEQYF.

The J gene is TRBJ1-1, the V gene TRBV5-4, with unresolved D. Germline V gene sequence: CDR1 SGHNT, CDR2 YYREEE (reference sequence). The V end lost 1 base, the J end lost 4 bases, and 8 bases lay between the germline ends. The CDR3 is 13 residues long. Here the CDR3 reads CASSLSGGTEAFF. CDR3 bases: TGTGCCAGCAGCTTGTCCGGTGGCACTGAAGCTTTCTTT.

This clone was picked up a small number of times. V is TRBV5-6 and J is TRBJ1-1; 8 nucleotides line up with TRBD1. CDR3 length equals 14 residues. V lost 6 bases to trimming and J lost 2 bases; unmatched junction nucleotides: 6. CDR1 and CDR2 from the germline V gene are SGHDT and YYEEEE. CDR3 protein: CASIRTGTNTEAFF. DNA for the CDR3: TGTGCCAGCATCAGGACAGGGACTAACACTGAAGCTTTCTTT.

This clone appeared many times. This rearrangement joins TRBV4-1 to TRBJ2-7, with 11 bases aligning to TRBD2. Germline V CDR1 and CDR2: MGHRA, YSYEKL. With V trimmed by 1 base and J by 4 bases, 9 bases remained unmatched. This CDR3 is built from 17 residues. CDR3 DNA sequence: TGCGCCAGCAGCCAAGTGGACATGGGACTAGCGGTGTACGAGCAGTACTTC. Its translation: CASSQVDMGLAVYEQYF.

This clone was recorded a few times. CDR3 protein: CASSPQGTEAFF. The CDR3 DNA reads TGTGCCTCCTCGCCCCAGGGCACTGAAGCTTTCTTT. The chain carries TRBV30 and TRBJ1-1, with D possibly matching TRBD1 (5 bases). The CDR3 is made up of 12 amino acids. V lost 7 bases to trimming and J lost 4 bases, with 13 bases between them. Germline V lookup: CDR1 GTSNPN, CDR2 SVGIG (reference sequence).